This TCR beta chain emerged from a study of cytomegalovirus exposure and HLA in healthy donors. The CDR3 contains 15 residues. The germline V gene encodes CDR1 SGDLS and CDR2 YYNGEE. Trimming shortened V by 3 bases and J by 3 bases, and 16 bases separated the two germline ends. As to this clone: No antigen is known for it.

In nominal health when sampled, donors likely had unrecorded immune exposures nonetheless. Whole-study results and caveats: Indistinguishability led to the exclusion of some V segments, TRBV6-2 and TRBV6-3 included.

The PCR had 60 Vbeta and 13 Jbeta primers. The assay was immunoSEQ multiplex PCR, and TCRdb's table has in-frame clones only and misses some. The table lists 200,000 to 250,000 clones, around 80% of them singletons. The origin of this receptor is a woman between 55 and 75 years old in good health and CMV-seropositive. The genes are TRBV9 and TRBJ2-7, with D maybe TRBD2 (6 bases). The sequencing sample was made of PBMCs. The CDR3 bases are TGTGCCAGCAGCGCCCGGGACTCCCTTCTCTACGAGCAGTACTTC. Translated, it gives CASSARDSLLYEQYF.